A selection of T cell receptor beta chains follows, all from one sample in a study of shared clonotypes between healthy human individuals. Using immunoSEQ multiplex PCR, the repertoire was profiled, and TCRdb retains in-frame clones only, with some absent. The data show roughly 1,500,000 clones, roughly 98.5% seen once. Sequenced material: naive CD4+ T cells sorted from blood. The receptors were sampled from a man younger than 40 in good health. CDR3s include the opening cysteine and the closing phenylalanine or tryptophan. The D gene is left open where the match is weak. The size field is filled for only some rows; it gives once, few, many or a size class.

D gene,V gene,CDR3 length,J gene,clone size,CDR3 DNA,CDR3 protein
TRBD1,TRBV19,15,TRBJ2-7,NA,TGTGCCAGTAGGAAAACAGGGGGCCTCGTCTCCGAGCAGTACTTC,CASRKTGGLVSEQYF
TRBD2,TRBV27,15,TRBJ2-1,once,TGTGCCAGCAGCACAAGCGGGAGTTCCTACAATGAGCAGTTCTTC,CASSTSGSSYNEQFF
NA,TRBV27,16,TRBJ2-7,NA,TGTGCCAGCAGCTCTTTTTCCCTCGGGGGATCCTACGAGCAGTACTTC,CASSSFSLGGSYEQYF
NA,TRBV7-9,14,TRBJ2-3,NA,TGTGCCAGCAGCCCCCCCCCGGACCCAGATACGCAGTATTTT,CASSPPPDPDTQYF
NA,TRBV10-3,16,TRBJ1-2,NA,TGTGCCATCAGTGAGTCTATGGACAGCTCTACCTATGGCTACACCTTC,CAISESMDSSTYGYTF
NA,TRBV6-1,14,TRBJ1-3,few,TGTGCCAGCAGTGAAGCCTCCTCTGGAAACACCATATATTTT,CASSEASSGNTIYF
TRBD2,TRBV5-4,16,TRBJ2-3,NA,TGTGCCAGCAGCTTGCGTCTAGCGGGGGTGTCAGATACGCAGTATTTT,CASSLRLAGVSDTQYF
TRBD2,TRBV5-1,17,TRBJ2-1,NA,TGCGCCAGCAGCTTGGTCCCCCTAGCGGGAGCGGGCAATGAGCAGTTCTTC,CASSLVPLAGAGNEQFF
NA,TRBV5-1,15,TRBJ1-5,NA,TGCGCCAGCAGCTTGTCGGCGGGCAGGGATCAGCCCCAGCATTTT,CASSLSAGRDQPQHF
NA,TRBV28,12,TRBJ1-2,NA,TGTGCCAGCAGTTTACCCCAGAGTGGCTACACCTTC,CASSLPQSGYTF
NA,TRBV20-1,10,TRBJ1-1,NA,TGCAGTGCTAGTCGGACAAAAGCTTTCTTT,CSASRTKAFF
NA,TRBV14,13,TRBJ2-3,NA,TGTGCCAGCAGCCAAGATCCGCGGGATACGCAGTATTTT,CASSQDPRDTQYF
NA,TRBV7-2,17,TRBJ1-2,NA,TGTGCCAGCCAACCGAGGGTTTCGGCGGCGGTGGGGTATGGCTACACCTTC,CASQPRVSAAVGYGYTF
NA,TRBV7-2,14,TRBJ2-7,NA,TGTGCCAGCAGCCGGCCCGGGACAAGCTACGAGCAGTACTTC,CASSRPGTSYEQYF
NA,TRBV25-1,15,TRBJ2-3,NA,TGTGCCAGCAGTAAATCGGGTGAGGGCACAGATACGCAGTATTTT,CASSKSGEGTDTQYF
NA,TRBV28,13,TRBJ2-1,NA,TGTGCCAGCAGTAGGCAGGGTGCAAATGAGCAGTTCTTC,CASSRQGANEQFF
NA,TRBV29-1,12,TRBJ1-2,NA,TGCAGCTTTGCAGAGGTTAACTATGGCTACACCTTC,CSFAEVNYGYTF
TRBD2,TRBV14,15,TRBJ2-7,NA,TGTGCCAGCAGCCCGCGGGAGATAGGGGCCAACGAGCAGTACTTC,CASSPREIGANEQYF
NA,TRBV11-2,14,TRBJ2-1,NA,TGTGCCAGCAGCCAGGTTTCCAACCGGGAAGCAAGTTTCTTC,CASSQVSNREASFF
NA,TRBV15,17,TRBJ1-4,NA,TGTGCCACCAGCATGATTTTGGACTCATGGCCGGGTGAAAAACTGTTTTTT,CATSMILDSWPGEKLFF
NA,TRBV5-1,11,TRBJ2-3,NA,TGCGCCAGCAGCCGCACAGATACGCAGTATTTT,CASSRTDTQYF
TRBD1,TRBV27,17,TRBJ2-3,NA,TGTGCCAGCAGTTCCCCCTCCCGACAGGGGAACACAGATACGCAGTATTTT,CASSSPSRQGNTDTQYF
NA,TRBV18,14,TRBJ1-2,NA,TGTGCCAGCTCACCGGAACAGGGATTCTATGGCTACACCTTC,CASSPEQGFYGYTF
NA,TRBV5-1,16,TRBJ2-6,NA,TGCGCCAGCAGCTTGGCCCCAATTGCGGGGGCCAACGTCCTGACTTTC,CASSLAPIAGANVLTF
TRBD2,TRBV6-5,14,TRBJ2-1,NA,TGTGCCAGCAGTTACTCCCTAGCGGGCAATGAGCAGTTCTTC,CASSYSLAGNEQFF
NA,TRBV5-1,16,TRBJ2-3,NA,TGCGCCAGCAGCTTGGGTTCGGGACCAAGCACAGATACGCAGTATTTT,CASSLGSGPSTDTQYF
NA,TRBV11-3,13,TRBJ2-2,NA,TGTGCCAGCAGTCCCTCAGGGCCCGGGGAGCTGTTTTTT,CASSPSGPGELFF
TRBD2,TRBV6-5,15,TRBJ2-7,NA,TGTGCCAGCAGTTACGCGAGACTAGCGCCGGACGAGCAGTACTTC,CASSYARLAPDEQYF
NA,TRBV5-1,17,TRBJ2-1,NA,TGCGCCAGCAGCCTCCCCATTGACAGTCCGGGGGCCAATGAGCAGTTCTTC,CASSLPIDSPGANEQFF
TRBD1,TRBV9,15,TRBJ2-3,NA,TGTGCCAGCAGCTCGCGGGACAGGGGCACAGATACGCAGTATTTT,CASSSRDRGTDTQYF
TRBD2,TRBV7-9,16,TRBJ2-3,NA,TGTGCCAGCAGACCTAAACCGGGACTAGCGGCAGATACGCAGTATTTT,CASRPKPGLAADTQYF
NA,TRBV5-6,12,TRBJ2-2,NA,TGTGCCAGCAGCTTGTACACCGGGGAGCTGTTTTTT,CASSLYTGELFF
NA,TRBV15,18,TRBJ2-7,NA,TGTGCCACCAGCAGTAAACCCGCTTGGGCAGGGAATATCCACGAGCAGTACTTC,CATSSKPAWAGNIHEQYF
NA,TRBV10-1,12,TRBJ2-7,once,TGCGCCAGCAGTCCCGGGACCCGCGAGCAGTACTTC,CASSPGTREQYF
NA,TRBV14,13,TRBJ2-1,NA,TGTGCCAGCAGCCAAGATCGGGTCAATGAGCAGTTCTTC,CASSQDRVNEQFF
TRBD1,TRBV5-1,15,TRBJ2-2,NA,TGCGCCAGCAGCGCCGGGACAGGGAACACCGGGGAGCTGTTTTTT,CASSAGTGNTGELFF
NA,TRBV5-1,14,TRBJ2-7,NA,TGCGCCAGCAGCCCAGCGAGGGATTTCTACGAGCAGTACTTC,CASSPARDFYEQYF
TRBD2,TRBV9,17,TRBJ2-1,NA,TGTGCCAGCAGCGTAAGTAGGGGGACTAGCGGGTTCAATGAGCAGTTCTTC,CASSVSRGTSGFNEQFF
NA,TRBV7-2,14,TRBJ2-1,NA,TGTGCCAGCAGACAAATCGGGGGCTACAATGAGCAGTTCTTC,CASRQIGGYNEQFF
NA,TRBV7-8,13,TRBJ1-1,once,TGTGCCAGCAGCTTAGATGGGAGAGGCGAAGCTTTCTTT,CASSLDGRGEAFF
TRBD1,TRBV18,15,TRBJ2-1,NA,TGTGCCAGCTCGCCCTCGGGACAGGGGGTTCGGGAGCAGTTCTTC,CASSPSGQGVREQFF
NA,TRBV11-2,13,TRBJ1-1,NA,TGTGCCAGCAGTCGGGGTGGGCACACTGAAGCTTTCTTT,CASSRGGHTEAFF